This entry is about one TCR beta chain. This specimen belongs to a study of tumor-infiltrating lymphocytes in primary liver carcinoma. For each extraction, RNA and DNA were obtained together from 20-30 mg of unsorted bulk tissue. Germline-derived CDR1 and CDR2 are SQVTM and ANQGSEA. The CDR3 consists of 16 residues. A primer in the constant region served to generate TCR beta cDNA from 450 to 600 ng of total RNA. Three nested multiplex PCR rounds, a slightly modified ARM-PCR method, built the TCR beta libraries. Rounds one and two of PCR, each of around 9 cycles, were primed with TRBV1-TRBV30 forward primers and a C-beta reverse primer. Each CDR3 protein is one row after TCRdb ran MiXCR on the multiplex PCR reads. The sample includes 150,000 to 200,000 distinct CDR3 sequences, 70% to 90% seen only once; the top ten take about a sixth.

Material for sequencing was tumor tissue from primary liver carcinoma. This TCR derives from a man aged 35 to 55 with primary liver carcinoma and hepatitis B virus infection. The J gene is TRBJ2-7, the V gene TRBV29-1; no firm D call. The CDR3 reads CIAMTSETGIPYEQYF. CDR3 in DNA: TGCATCGCCATGACATCTGAGACCGGCATTCCCTACGAGCAGTACTTC.